One TCR beta chain is described in this entry. Its antigen is unidentified. Donors uniformly comprised healthy Caucasians. These data belong to a study of identical twins. Findings of the study overall: There was an excess of low generation probability in the out-of-frame alpha sequences that twins shared.

The V end lost 0 bases, the J end lost 7 bases, and 12 bases lay between the germline ends. The CDR3 runs 14 residues. A universal primer site was incorporated via template switching, and the cDNA contained unique molecular identifiers. In TCRdb, the 5' RACE reads were re-called with MiXCR into one record per CDR3 protein. This table has 500,000 or so distinct CDR3 sequences, roughly an eighth appearing once. These same records also appear under a second study, on yellow fever vaccine responses in identical twins. Turning to that study: Reportedly, the response of twins' T cells to the vaccine seemed partly convergent, partly personalized.

The receptor's source is a young woman in good health. The sample comprised CD4+ T cells sorted from blood. V usage is TRBV12-3 or TRBV12-4 and J usage is TRBJ2-5; D gene uncertain. This chain's CDR3 is CASSLAAAAATQYF. The CDR3 DNA sequence: TGTGCCAGCAGTTTAGCGGCGGCGGCGGCGACCCAGTACTTC.